The rows below give T cell receptor beta chains drawn from one sample of a study of tumour-infiltrating T cells in Burkitt lymphoma. Produced via immunoSEQ multiplex PCR; TCRdb's table is partial and in-frame only. Counted here are about 670 clones, about 96% occurring once; the ten biggest clones make up almost 4.5%. Sequencing was carried out using tumor tissue. These receptors came from a human donor with Burkitt lymphoma. CDR3s include the opening cysteine and the closing phenylalanine or tryptophan. The D gene is left open where the match is weak. Clone size, where shown, is once, few, many, or a class for clones that have expanded.

TRBJ1-1 | TRBV7-8 | - | - | CASSLALLNTEAFF | TGTGCCAGCAGCTTAGCGCTATTGAACACTGAAGCTTTCTTT
TRBJ2-7 | TRBV27 | TRBD2 | - | CASSPGLGNEQYF | TGTGCCAGCAGTCCGGGACTAGGGAACGAGCAGTACTTC
TRBJ1-2 | TRBV6-6 | - | - | CASSSTGNYGYTF | TGTGCCAGCAGCTCGACGGGAAACTATGGCTACACCTTC
TRBJ2-1 | TRBV9 | TRBD2 | - | CASSAGTSYNEQFF | TGTGCCAGCAGCGCCGGGACTAGTTACAATGAGCAGTTCTTC
TRBJ2-7 | TRBV10-3 | - | - | CAISEVPNYEQYF | TGTGCCATCAGTGAGGTACCCAACTACGAGCAGTACTTC
TRBJ1-2 | TRBV11-2 | TRBD1 | - | CASRKDRDPGYTF | TGTGCCAGCAGAAAAGACAGGGACCCTGGCTACACCTTC
TRBJ2-5 | TRBV9 | - | - | CASSVGPAGETQYF | TGTGCCAGCAGCGTAGGCCCAGCCGGGGAGACCCAGTACTTC
TRBJ2-1 | TRBV30 | - | - | CASLSYNEQFF | TGTGCCTCTCTCAGCTACAATGAGCAGTTCTTC
TRBJ2-7 | TRBV4-3 | - | - | CASPNYEQYF | TGCGCCAGCCCAAACTACGAGCAGTACTTC
TRBJ2-7 | TRBV9 | - | - | CASSVGGIAADEQYF | TGTGCCAGCAGCGTAGGGGGGATCGCAGCGGACGAGCAGTACTTC
TRBJ1-1 | TRBV6-5 | TRBD1 | - | CASSASRGLSTEAFF | TGTGCCAGCAGTGCGTCCAGGGGGCTTTCCACTGAAGCTTTCTTT
TRBJ1-2 | TRBV6-5 | - | - | CASSYGTLGGDGYTF | TGTGCCAGCAGTTACGGGACCTTGGGGGGCGATGGCTACACCTTC
TRBJ2-7 | TRBV4-1 | - | - | CASSQETGETYEQYF | TGCGCCAGCAGCCAAGAGACGGGAGAGACGTACGAGCAGTACTTC
TRBJ1-1 | TRBV29-1 | TRBD1 | few | CSVYDRDTEAFF | TGCAGCGTTTACGACAGGGACACTGAAGCTTTCTTT
TRBJ1-2 | TRBV29-1 | TRBD1 | - | CSVVGVGQGWSGYTF | TGCAGCGTGGTAGGAGTAGGACAGGGGTGGAGTGGCTACACCTTC
TRBJ1-1 | TRBV18 | - | - | CASSPPSRADFGAFF | TGTGCCAGCTCACCACCATCCAGGGCGGACTTCGGAGCTTTCTTT
TRBJ2-1 | TRBV5-8 | - | - | CASSLINEQFF | TGTGCCAGCAGCTTGATCAATGAGCAGTTCTTC
TRBJ2-5 | TRBV28 | TRBD1 | - | CASSLTYRGTKETQYF | TGTGCCAGCAGTTTAACCTACAGGGGCACCAAAGAGACCCAGTACTTC
TRBJ1-1 | TRBV27 | - | - | CASSFSVNTEAFF | TGTGCCAGCAGTTTCTCAGTGAACACTGAAGCTTTCTTT
TRBJ1-3 | TRBV30 | - | - | CAWAPGPEGGNTIYF | TGTGCCTGGGCTCCGGGGCCCGAGGGTGGAAACACCATATATTTT
TRBJ2-2 | TRBV7-3 | - | - | CASSLRPGAANTGELFF | TGTGCCAGCAGCTTAAGGCCCGGGGCCGCGAACACCGGGGAGCTGTTTTTT
TRBJ1-1 | TRBV29-1 | TRBD1 | once | CSETGAAGDKDTEAFF | TGCAGCGAAACAGGGGCCGCCGGGGATAAGGACACTGAAGCTTTCTTT
TRBJ2-7 | TRBV6-5 | TRBD2 | - | CASSYGLAGEEQYF | TGTGCCAGCAGTTACGGGCTAGCGGGCGAGGAGCAGTACTTC
TRBJ1-2 | TRBV19 | TRBD1 | once | CASSQGGLDGYTF | TGTGCCAGTAGCCAGGGGGGGCTGGATGGCTACACCTTC
TRBJ1-3 | TRBV7-6 | - | - | CASSFGGGSGNTIYF | TGTGCCAGCAGCTTTGGTGGTGGCTCTGGAAACACCATATATTTT
TRBJ1-6 | TRBV7-8 | - | - | CASRWRPLNSPLHF | TGTGCCAGCCGCTGGCGGCCGCTAAATTCACCCCTCCACTTT
TRBJ1-1 | TRBV10-1 | - | once | CASSEKGLGTEAFF | TGCGCCAGCAGTGAAAAAGGATTAGGCACTGAAGCTTTCTTT
TRBJ2-6 | TRBV7-7 | - | - | CASSTTSKCHKVGPF | TGTGCCAGCAGCACCACATCTAAGTGCCACAAAGTCGGGCCTTTC
TRBJ2-7 | TRBV30 | TRBD1 | - | CAWRMTGSSYEQYF | TGTGCCTGGAGGATGACAGGGAGCTCCTACGAGCAGTACTTC
TRBJ2-1 | TRBV2 | TRBD2 | - | CASGTSINEQFF | TGTGCCAGCGGGACTAGCATCAATGAGCAGTTCTTC
TRBJ2-2 | TRBV4-3 | TRBD2 | - | CASSQEAGVTGELFF | TGCGCCAGCAGCCAAGAGGCGGGAGTCACCGGGGAGCTGTTTTTT
TRBJ1-2 | TRBV4-1 | TRBD1 | once | CASSQVGQGAYGYTF | TGCGCCAGCAGCCAAGTAGGACAGGGGGCCTATGGCTACACCTTC
TRBJ2-2 | TRBV27 | TRBD2 | - | CASSLYPPRTAGQTGELFF | TGTGCCAGCAGTTTATACCCGCCTCGCACAGCGGGGCAAACCGGGGAGCTGTTTTTT
TRBJ1-2 | TRBV7-9 | - | - | CASSLGAYGYTF | TGTGCCAGCAGCTTAGGGGCCTATGGCTACACCTTC
TRBJ2-7 | TRBV28 | TRBD2 | - | CASSLTSEFYEQYF | TGTGCCAGCAGTCTGACTAGCGAATTTTACGAGCAGTACTTC
TRBJ2-2 | TRBV4-2 | TRBD2 | - | CASSRPTSGAGAGELFF | TGTGCCAGCAGCCGCCCTACTAGCGGGGCGGGGGCCGGGGAGCTGTTTTTT
TRBJ1-3 | TRBV18 | TRBD1 | - | CASSPVGQTNSGNTIYF | TGTGCCAGCTCACCTGTGGGACAGACAAACTCTGGAAACACCATATATTTT
TRBJ2-7 | TRBV7-9 | - | - | CASSLGLPGAPSYEQYF | TGTGCCAGCAGCTTAGGTCTCCCGGGGGCCCCTTCCTACGAGCAGTACTTC
TRBJ2-1 | TRBV19 | - | - | CASDDGTHYNEQFF | TGTGCCAGTGACGACGGGACTCATTACAATGAGCAGTTCTTC
TRBJ2-5 | TRBV9 | - | - | CASSVGGEETQYF | TGTGCCAGCAGCGTTGGCGGGGAAGAGACCCAGTACTTC
TRBJ2-5 | TRBV28 | TRBD1 | - | CASSSGTVQETQYF | TGTGCCAGCAGTTCAGGGACAGTTCAAGAGACCCAGTACTTC
TRBJ1-1 | TRBV27 | - | - | CASTSGEGNTEAFF | TGTGCCAGCACCTCAGGGGAGGGAAACACTGAAGCTTTCTTT
TRBJ1-6 | TRBV7-6 | - | - | CASSLSSYNSPLHF | TGTGCCAGCAGTCTTAGCTCCTATAATTCACCCCTCCACTTT